This TCR beta chain was captured in a study of T cell changes during pregnancy in multiple sclerosis. On this clone: The junction shows a germline mismatch at one end, possibly a read error.

Assay used: immunoSEQ multiplex PCR; TCRdb lists only in-frame clones, some missing. The sample records some 36,000 clones, about 93% being singletons. This material consisted of CD4+ T cells from peripheral blood mononuclear cells, taken in the second trimester of pregnancy. This TCR came from a female donor in good health, enrolled as a control in a pregnancy study.

Here the CDR3 reads CASRGGAHHF. CDR3 coding DNA: TGTGCCAGCAGAGGAGGCGCGCACCACTTC. This chain links TRBV2 with TRBJ2-7; TRBD2 is a possible D gene (5 bases). CDR3 length: 10 amino acids. CDR1 and CDR2 (germline): SNHLY, FYNNEI.